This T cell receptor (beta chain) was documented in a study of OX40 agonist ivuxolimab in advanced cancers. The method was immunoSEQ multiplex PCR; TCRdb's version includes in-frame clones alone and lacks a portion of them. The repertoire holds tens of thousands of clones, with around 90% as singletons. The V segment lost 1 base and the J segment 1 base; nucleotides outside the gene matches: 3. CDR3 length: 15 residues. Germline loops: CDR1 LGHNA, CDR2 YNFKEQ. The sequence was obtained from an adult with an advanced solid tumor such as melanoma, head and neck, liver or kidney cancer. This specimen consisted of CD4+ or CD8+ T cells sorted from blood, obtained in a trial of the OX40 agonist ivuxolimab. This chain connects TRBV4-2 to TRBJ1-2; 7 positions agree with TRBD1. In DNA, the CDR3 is TGTGCCAGCAGCCAAGGGACAGGAAATAACTATGGCTACACCTTC. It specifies CASSQGTGNNYGYTF.